These T cell receptor beta chains were read from a single sample in a study of blood T cell repertoires in COVID-19. Clones were read by immunoSEQ multiplex PCR, and TCRdb kept only the in-frame ones, dropping some. The sample holds 430,000 or so clones, 70% to 90% seen once. Specimen: PBMCs or T cells enriched from blood (not recorded which). The source of these receptors is a woman aged 40 to 50 who had recovered from COVID-19. The CDR3 runs from the conserved cysteine through the conserved F or W. D genes are given only for firm matches. Some rows mark clone size as missing; the rest say once, few, many or name a class of expanded clone.

CASSLGQTEAHTDTQYF,TGTGCCAGCAGCTTGGGACAGACCGAGGCACACACAGATACGCAGTATTTT,TRBD1,17,TRBV11-2,TRBJ2-3,.
CASSPRGGTGNTIYF,TGTGCCAGCAGTCCCCGAGGGGGCACAGGAAACACCATATATTTT,TRBD1,15,TRBV6-5,TRBJ1-3,.
CASSLLASGPTYEQYF,TGTGCCAGCAGCTTATTGGCTAGCGGGCCTACCTACGAGCAGTACTTC,TRBD2,16,TRBV11-2,TRBJ2-7,.
CASSLDGASGRNTQYF,TGTGCCAGCAGCTTAGACGGAGCTAGCGGGAGGAATACGCAGTATTTT,TRBD2,16,TRBV7-2,TRBJ2-3,.
CASSSGDRPDEQYF,TGTGCCAGCAGCTCCGGGGACAGACCCGACGAGCAGTACTTC,TRBD1,14,TRBV7-8,TRBJ2-7,.
CASSMRRDNPTGELFF,TGTGCCAGTAGTATGCGCCGGGACAACCCCACCGGGGAGCTGTTTTTT,.,16,TRBV19,TRBJ2-2,.
CASSYSRDTQYF,TGTGCCAGCTCCTATTCACGAGATACGCAGTATTTT,.,12,TRBV2,TRBJ2-3,.
CASSRTFLEDNSPLHF,TGTGCCAGCTCACGGACTTTTCTGGAGGATAATTCACCCCTCCACTTT,.,16,TRBV27,TRBJ1-6,.
CASVRADGGSPLHF,TGTGCCAGCGTCCGGGCCGACGGAGGATCACCCCTCCACTTT,.,14,TRBV5-5,TRBJ1-6,once
CATKGLPNEQFF,TGTGCCACCAAGGGACTTCCCAATGAGCAGTTCTTC,.,12,TRBV24-1,TRBJ2-1,once
CAWSRGSGGLLEKLFF,TGTGCCTGGAGTCGAGGGAGTGGGGGGTTACTTGAAAAACTGTTTTTT,.,16,TRBV30,TRBJ1-4,.
CAWGGRDLAYEQYF,TGTGCCTGGGGGGGAAGGGACTTGGCCTACGAGCAGTACTTC,.,14,TRBV30,TRBJ2-7,.
CAISSRDKDLNTIYF,TGTGCCATCAGTAGTCGGGACAAAGATTTAAACACCATATATTTT,.,15,TRBV10-3,TRBJ1-3,.
CASSSQGARDEKLFF,TGCGCCAGCAGCTCACAGGGGGCAAGGGATGAAAAACTGTTTTTT,TRBD1,15,TRBV5-1,TRBJ1-4,.
CASSQDRETQYF,TGCGCCAGCAGCCAAGATCGTGAGACCCAGTACTTC,.,12,TRBV4-1,TRBJ2-5,.
CASSLRTGGSAFF,TGTGCCAGCAGCTTAAGGACAGGGGGTTCAGCTTTCTTT,TRBD1,13,TRBV7-8,TRBJ1-1,.